The 32 T cell receptor beta chains below all came from one sample that was sequenced in a study of T-cell memory formation after mild COVID-19 (dated by TCRdb to the early 2020s). The protocol used for the library was 5' RACE. The data were produced on an Illumina NovaSeq 6000. The public reads were quality trimmed at Q25 with fastp and then assembled into clones with MiXCR by TCRdb, keeping productive beta chains. CDR3 protein sequences are deduplicated, and each keeps its most common genes and DNA. In all, the sample holds fewer than 200,000 distinct CDR3 sequences, and about 21% of those were seen once. Roughly 23% of the sample lies in the top ten. Sample: PBMCs or a T cell subset sorted from them (not recorded which). Every receptor here comes from an adult woman who had mild COVID-19 (a few samples of this study predate the infection). The sample titles of this study are shuffled in the database, so cell type and time point are left out; the donor was told from shared clones.

The genes are TRBV30 and TRBJ2-3; D gene unclear. CDR1 is GTSNPN and CDR2 is SVGIG in the germline V gene (reference sequence). The CDR3 is made up of 15 amino acids. The V end was cut by 2 bases, the J end by 0 bases, with 12 bases between. The CDR3 loop reads CAWSIGTTSTDTQYF. The CDR3 nucleotides read TGTGCCTGGAGTATCGGAACCACTAGCACAGATACGCAGTATTTT.

The rearrangement uses TRBV6-6 and TRBJ1-3, with 8 bases matching TRBD1. Trimming cost V 8 bases and J 4 bases; bases outside gene matches: 4. Germline loops: CDR1 MNHNY, CDR2 SVGAGI (reference sequence). This CDR3 spans 13 amino acids. This CDR3 reads CASGQGDGNTIYF. The CDR3 coding sequence is TGTGCCAGCGGACAGGGAGACGGAAACACCATATATTTT.

The gene calls are TRBV18 and TRBJ2-7; D remains unclear. CDR3 length: 13 amino acids. CDR1 is KGHSH, CDR2 LQKENI, per germline. V was clipped by 4 bases and J by 1 base, with 8 bases between them. The CDR3 spells CASSLLVSYEQYF. The CDR3 nucleotides are TGTGCCAGCTCACTTCTAGTTTCCTACGAGCAGTACTTC.

This clonotype was observed a handful of times. The chain joins TRBV4-1 to TRBJ1-3, with D possibly being TRBD1 (5 bases). V was clipped by 1 base and J by 2 bases, with 9 bases between them. The CDR3 sequence is 15 residues long. Germline values: CDR1 MGHRA, CDR2 YSYEKL. This CDR3 reads CASSQGDGTGNTIYF. The CDR3 nucleotides are TGCGCCAGCAGCCAAGGGGACGGAACTGGAAACACCATATATTTT.

This clonotype was seen more than once but under ten times. V is TRBV29-1 and J is TRBJ1-3; D gene ambiguous. V dropped 6 bases and J dropped 2 bases, with 17 bases sitting between them. Germline CDR1 and CDR2: SQVTM and ANQGSEA. CDR3 size: 15 residues. In nucleotides, the CDR3 is TGCAGCGTCCATTCTCCGGGCTCCCCTGGAAACACCATATATTTT. This gives the protein CSVHSPGSPGNTIYF. Filled out from reference TRBV29-1 and TRBJ1-3, the complete variable domain reads SAVISQKPSRDICQRGTSLTIQCQVDSQVTMMFWYRQQPGQSLTLIATANQGSEATYESGFVIDKFPISRPNLTFSTLTVSNMSPEDSSIYLCSVHSPGSPGNTIYFGEGSWLTVV.

The sample holds a few counts of this clonotype. The rearrangement uses TRBV5-1 and TRBJ1-1; the D is unclear. CDR3 length: 14 residues. Germline loops: CDR1 SGHRS, CDR2 YFSETQ. The V end was cut by 0 bases, the J end by 6 bases, with 12 bases between. The CDR3 region is CASSLGRGPPEAFF. The CDR3, as DNA: TGCGCCAGCAGCTTGGGAAGAGGGCCTCCTGAAGCTTTCTTT.

This clonotype turned up a few times. The rearrangement links TRBV30 to TRBJ2-5, with D perhaps matching TRBD2 (5 bases). V lost 2 bases to trimming and J lost 5 bases, with 9 bases between them. Germline V gene sequence: CDR1 GTSNPN, CDR2 SVGIG (reference sequence). The CDR3 is made up of 12 amino acids. CDR3 sequence (DNA): TGTGCCTGGAGTCCACCGGGGGAGACCCAGTACTTC. Translation: CAWSPPGETQYF.

The chain combines TRBV5-6 with TRBJ2-5, with a weak D call TRBD2 (6 bases). The CDR3 has 14 amino acids. V lost 4 bases to trimming and J lost 5 bases, with 15 bases between them. Germline values: CDR1 SGHDT, CDR2 YYEEEE. The CDR3 region is CASSLLGGKETQYF. In DNA form, the CDR3 reads TGTGCCAGCAGCCTCCTTGGGGGGAAGGAGACCCAGTACTTC. The full variable domain, rest sourced from reference TRBV5-6 and TRBJ2-5, is DAGVTQSPTHLIKTRGQQVTLRCSPKSGHDTVSWYQQALGQGPQFIFQYYEEEERQRGNFPDRFSGHQFPNYSSELNVNALLLGDSALYLCASSLLGGKETQYFGPGTRLLVL.

The rearrangement links TRBV4-1 to TRBJ1-5, with a weak D call TRBD1 (5 bases). The CDR3 covers 14 residues. CDR1 is MGHRA and CDR2 is YSYEKL in the germline V gene. V lost 0 bases, J lost 4 bases, and 7 bases lay in between. CDR3 nucleotides: TGCGCCAGCAGCCAAGAGGGGGTTAATCAGCCCCAGCATTTT. Amino acids: CASSQEGVNQPQHF.

The chain joins TRBV7-2 to TRBJ2-3; 13 bases map to TRBD2. CDR1 is SGHTA and CDR2 is FQGNSA in the germline V gene. J lost 2 bases, V lost 5 bases, and 1 base had no gene match. CDR3 size: 15 residues. DNA of the CDR3: TGTGCCAGCAGCGGGACTAGCGGGGTCACAGATACGCAGTATTTT. Residues: CASSGTSGVTDTQYF.

This clonotype was counted only a few times. The chain uses TRBV4-3 and TRBJ2-1; TRBD2 matches 8 bases. The V gene's germline CDR1 is LGHNA and CDR2 YSLEER. The CDR3 is 17 amino acids. The V and J ends lost 0 bases and 8 bases, in that order; junction bases with no gene match: 12. CDR3 sequence reads: CASSQDPGLVPNDEQFF. Written as DNA, the CDR3 is TGCGCCAGCAGCCAAGATCCGGGACTAGTCCCGAATGATGAGCAGTTCTTC.

The gene calls are TRBV7-9 and TRBJ1-2; no reliable D call. CDR1 and CDR2 from the germline V gene are SEHNR and FQNEAQ (reference sequence). The CDR3 spans 12 residues. Trimming took 5 bases from V and 4 from J, leaving 8 bases between them. The CDR3 here is CASSQGTYGYTF. The CDR3 bases are TGTGCCAGCAGCCAAGGAACCTATGGCTACACCTTC.

The rearrangement joins TRBV30 to TRBJ2-3; no clear D. Germline CDR1 GTSNPN, CDR2 SVGIG (reference sequence). The CDR3 is 12 amino acids. Trimming removed 0 bases from V and 4 bases from J, with 5 bases in between. The CDR3 loop is CAWSVTADTQYF. The DNA of the CDR3 is TGTGCCTGGAGTGTAACCGCAGATACGCAGTATTTT. The variable domain in full, with the rest retrieved from reference TRBV30 and TRBJ2-3, is SQTIHQWPATLVQPVGSPLSLECTVEGTSNPNLYWYRQAAGRGLQLLFYSVGIGQISSEVPQNLSASRPQDRQFILSSKKLLLSDSGFYLCAWSVTADTQYFGPGTRLTVL.

In its sample, this clonotype was seen a few times. J is TRBJ2-5 and V is TRBV13, with a weak D call TRBD2 (6 bases). This CDR3 spans 17 amino acids. Deletions cut 1 base from V and 2 bases from J, with 17 bases between. CDR1 is PRHDT and CDR2 is FYEKMQ in the germline V gene (reference sequence). The CDR3 protein is CASSLASGGARQETQYF. The CDR3 bases are TGTGCCAGCAGCTTAGCGTCTGGCGGGGCAAGACAAGAGACCCAGTACTTC. The variable domain in full, completed from reference TRBV13 and TRBJ2-5, reads AAGVIQSPRHLIKEKRETATLKCYPIPRHDTVYWYQQGPGQDPQFLISFYEKMQSDKGSIPDRFSAQQFSDYHSELNMSSLELGDSALYFCASSLASGGARQETQYFGPGTRLLVL.

CDR3 nucleotide sequence: TGCAGCGTACTTGGATGGGGAGATACGCAGTATTTT. Protein sequence: CSVLGWGDTQYF. The genes are TRBV29-1 and TRBJ2-3; no clear D gene. V lost 6 bases and J 5 bases, leaving 12 bases between the germline ends. CDR1 and CDR2 from the germline V gene are SQVTM and ANQGSEA. The CDR3 is made up of 12 amino acids.

The chain has TRBV12-3 or TRBV12-4 and TRBJ1-2, with D possibly matching TRBD1 (6 bases). Trimming pared 2 bases from V and 6 bases from J, leaving 13 bases between. The CDR3 covers 14 residues. DNA for the CDR3: TGTGCCAGCAGTTTAAAGGAGGGGGACAATGGCTACACCTTC. It specifies CASSLKEGDNGYTF.

This clonotype has more than one count but fewer than ten. The chain is built from TRBV15 and TRBJ2-7; D possibly corresponds to TRBD2 (6 bases). V was clipped by 9 bases and J by 4 bases, with 16 bases between them. The CDR3 spans 13 residues. Looked up from germline, CDR1 is LNHNV and CDR2 is YYDKDF (reference sequence). The CDR3 region has the DNA TGTGCCACGCGGGAAACCTCAATGTACGAGCAGTACTTC. This codes for CATRETSMYEQYF.

This clonotype showed up just a few times. This chain uses TRBV4-1 with TRBJ2-1; D gene ambiguous. The CDR3 has 17 amino acids. Germline lookup yields CDR1 MGHRA and CDR2 YSYEKL. With 1 base removed from V and 0 bases from J, the gap between germline ends came to 13 bases. The CDR3 DNA sequence: TGCGCCAGCAGCCAAGGTGACGGGCCAAGCTCCTACAATGAGCAGTTCTTC. Residues: CASSQGDGPSSYNEQFF.

A few counts support this clonotype. This chain uses TRBV20-1 with TRBJ2-7, with a tentative D call TRBD2 (5 bases). The CDR3 length is 12 residues. Germline V gene lookup returns CDR1 DFQATT and CDR2 SNEGSKA (reference sequence). The V end lost 3 bases, the J end lost 0 bases, and 6 bases lay between the germline ends. The chain's CDR3 is CSASGVSYEQYF. The CDR3 DNA reads TGCAGTGCTAGCGGGGTCTCCTACGAGCAGTACTTC.

This clonotype was picked up a small number of times. V usage is TRBV20-1 and J usage is TRBJ2-7, with 7 bases lining up with TRBD2. Germline-derived CDR1 and CDR2 are DFQATT and SNEGSKA (reference sequence). Trimming cost V 6 bases and J 5 bases; bases outside gene matches: 16. The CDR3 has 15 residues. The CDR3 loop is CSARPLGGDGNEQYF. Written as DNA, the CDR3 is TGCAGTGCCAGACCCCTGGGAGGGGATGGCAACGAGCAGTACTTC.

J is TRBJ2-3 and V is TRBV27; a weak D match, TRBD1 (5 bases). Trimming shortened V by 3 bases and J by 1 base, and 11 bases separated the two germline ends. This CDR3 is 15 amino acids long. The V gene's germline CDR1 is MNHEY and CDR2 SMNVEV (reference sequence). CDR3: CASSFPSRGTDTQYF. For the CDR3, the DNA is TGTGCCAGCAGTTTCCCCTCCAGGGGCACAGATACGCAGTATTTT.

The chain combines TRBV7-9 with TRBJ1-3, with D unclear. This CDR3 spans 15 amino acids. The germline V gene has CDR1 SEHNR and CDR2 FQNEAQ (reference sequence). The V end lost 1 base, the J end lost 0 bases, and 7 bases lay between the germline ends. Written as DNA, the CDR3 is TGTGCCAGCAGCTTAGTGGGTAGCTCTGGAAACACCATATATTTT. As protein: CASSLVGSSGNTIYF.

DNA for the CDR3: TGTGCCAGCAGTTGGGGGGGACCTAACAATGAGCAGTTCTTC. As protein: CASSWGGPNNEQFF. This sequence joins TRBV12-3 or TRBV12-4 and TRBJ2-1; the match to TRBD2 covers 7 bases. Trimming took 4 bases from V and 5 from J; bases not matched to a gene: 5. This CDR3 comprises 14 residues.

The chain uses TRBV7-9 and TRBJ2-7; 9 nucleotides agree with TRBD1. Trimming took 2 bases from V and 3 from J; bases not matched to a gene: 8. This CDR3 contains 16 residues. From germline, CDR1 is SEHNR and CDR2 FQNEAQ (reference sequence). The CDR3 DNA is TGTGCCAGCAGCTTACCCCGACAGGGGGACTTCTACGAGCAGTACTTC. This codes for CASSLPRQGDFYEQYF.

The rearrangement links TRBV15 to TRBJ2-7, with a possible D match to TRBD1 (5 bases). This CDR3 comprises 16 residues. CDR1 and CDR2 from the germline V gene are LNHNV and YYDKDF (reference sequence). Deletions cut 0 bases from V and 4 bases from J, with 16 bases between. This CDR3 is CATSRDGAEGAYEQYF. The CDR3 bases are TGTGCCACCAGCAGAGATGGGGCCGAAGGGGCGTACGAGCAGTACTTC.

The chain recombines TRBV4-1 with TRBJ2-1; no definite D call. V lost 3 bases, J lost 8 bases, and 11 bases lay in between. Germline assignment: CDR1 MGHRA and CDR2 YSYEKL. The CDR3 loop spans 13 amino acids. The CDR3, as DNA: TGCGCCAGCAGCCACCCTAATGGCGATGAGCAGTTCTTC. Protein product: CASSHPNGDEQFF.

The chain joins TRBV7-8 to TRBJ1-4, with TRBD1 as a possible D gene (5 bases). CDR1 and CDR2 from the germline V gene are SGHVS and FQNEAQ. Trimming removed 0 bases at V and 8 bases at J, with 10 bases between. This CDR3 has 14 residues. Here the CDR3 DNA reads TGTGCCAGCAGCTTAGCGGGGACGCGCGAAAAACTGTTTTTT. This codes for CASSLAGTREKLFF.

This clonotype has at least ten counts. CDR3 bases: TGCAGTGCTAGTGCTCTGGGGCAGGGAGGGACTGAAGCTTTCTTT. Translation: CSASALGQGGTEAFF. The chain employs TRBV20-1 and TRBJ1-1; TRBD1 is a possible D gene (5 bases). The CDR3 is 15 amino acids. Between the trimmed V and J ends, which lost 3 bases and 5 bases, there was a span of 19 bases. Germline lookup yields CDR1 DFQATT and CDR2 SNEGSKA (reference sequence).

This clonotype has just a few counts. The J gene is TRBJ2-1, the V gene TRBV24-1, with TRBD2 as a possible D gene (6 bases). This CDR3 spans 16 amino acids. Germline V CDR1 and CDR2: KGHDR, SFDVKD. Trimming pared 5 bases from V and 2 bases from J, leaving 15 bases between. CDR3 sequence reads: CATSGNGGKAYNEQFF. The DNA for the CDR3 is TGTGCCACCAGTGGGAATGGCGGGAAGGCCTACAATGAGCAGTTCTTC.

The gene calls are TRBV5-1 and TRBJ1-2; possible D gene TRBD1, 6 bases. Trimming removed 4 bases at V and 1 base at J, with 11 bases between. The CDR3 extends over 14 amino acids. Germline CDR1 and CDR2: SGHRS and YFSETQ. This CDR3 is CASSEGHVNYGYTF. Written as DNA, the CDR3 is TGCGCCAGCAGCGAGGGACATGTTAACTATGGCTACACCTTC.

The chain couples TRBV7-2 to TRBJ2-3; 7 bases are shared with TRBD1. Trimming cost V 4 bases and J 5 bases; bases outside gene matches: 9. In germline, CDR1 is SGHTA, CDR2 FQGNSA. This CDR3 region has 15 residues. The CDR3 region has the DNA TGTGCCAGCAGCTCCTGGACAGGTTCGGGAGATACGCAGTATTTT. Amino acids: CASSSWTGSGDTQYF.

The chain joins TRBV4-1 to TRBJ1-2, with TRBD1 identical over 9 bases. V trimming: 4 bases; J trimming: 4 bases; junction bases outside the gene matches: 4. CDR1 is MGHRA, CDR2 YSYEKL, per germline. The CDR3 runs 14 residues. The CDR3 loop reads CASSPTGQGYGYTF. The CDR3 DNA reads TGCGCCAGCAGCCCTACGGGACAGGGCTATGGCTACACCTTC.